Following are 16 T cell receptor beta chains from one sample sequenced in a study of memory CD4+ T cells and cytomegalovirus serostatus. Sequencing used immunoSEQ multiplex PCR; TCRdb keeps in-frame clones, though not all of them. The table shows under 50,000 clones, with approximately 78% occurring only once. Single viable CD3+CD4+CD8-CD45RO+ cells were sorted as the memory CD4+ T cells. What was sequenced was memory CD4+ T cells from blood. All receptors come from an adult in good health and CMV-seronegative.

The CDR3 DNA reads TGCGCCAGCAGCCAGGGACAGGGAGCTTCGGGGGCCAACGTCCTGACTTTC. Protein product: CASSQGQGASGANVLTF. This sequence joins TRBV5-1 and TRBJ2-6; TRBD1 matches 9 bases. The ends lost 4 bases at V and 4 bases at J; junction bases unmatched: 9. The CDR3 sequence is 17 residues long. Germline V gives CDR1 SGHRS, CDR2 YFSETQ.

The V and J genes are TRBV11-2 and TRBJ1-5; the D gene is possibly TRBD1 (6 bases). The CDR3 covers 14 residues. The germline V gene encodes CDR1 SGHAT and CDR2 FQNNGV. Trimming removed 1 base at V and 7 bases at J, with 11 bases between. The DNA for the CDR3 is TGTGCCAGCAGCTTAGGGGGTGGGGGCCAGCCCCAGCATTTT. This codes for CASSLGGGGQPQHF.

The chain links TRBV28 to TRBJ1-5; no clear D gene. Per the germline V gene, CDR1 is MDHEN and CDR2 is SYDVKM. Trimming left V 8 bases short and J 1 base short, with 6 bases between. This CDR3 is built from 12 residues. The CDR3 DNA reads TGTGCCAGCGGTTACAGCAATCAGCCCCAGCATTTT. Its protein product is CASGYSNQPQHF.

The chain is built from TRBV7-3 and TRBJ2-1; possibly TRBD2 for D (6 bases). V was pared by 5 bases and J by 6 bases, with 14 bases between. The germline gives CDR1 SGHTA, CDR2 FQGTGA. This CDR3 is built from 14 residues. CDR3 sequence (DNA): TGTGCCAGCAGCCCCGGGGGACCCTCCAATGAGCAGTTCTTC. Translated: CASSPGGPSNEQFF.

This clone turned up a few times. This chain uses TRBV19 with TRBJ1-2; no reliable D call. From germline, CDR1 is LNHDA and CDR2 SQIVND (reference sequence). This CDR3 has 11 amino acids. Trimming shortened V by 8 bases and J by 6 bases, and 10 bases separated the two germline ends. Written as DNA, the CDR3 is TGTGCCAGTTCAAGACTACATGGCTACACCTTC. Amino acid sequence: CASSRLHGYTF.

The CDR3 region has the DNA TGTGCCAGCAGAGGCGGTAGCTCTGGGGCCAACGTCCTGACTTTC. Protein sequence: CASRGGSSGANVLTF. This chain uses TRBV28 with TRBJ2-6, with D unclear. CDR1 MDHEN and CDR2 SYDVKM come from the germline V gene. V was trimmed by 6 bases and J by 0 bases, leaving 9 bases between them. The CDR3 contains 15 residues.

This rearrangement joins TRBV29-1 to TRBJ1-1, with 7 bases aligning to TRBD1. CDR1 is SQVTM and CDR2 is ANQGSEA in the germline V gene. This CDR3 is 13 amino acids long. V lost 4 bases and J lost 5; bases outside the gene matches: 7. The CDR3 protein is CSVGDRAWTEAFF. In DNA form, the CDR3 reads TGCAGCGTTGGAGACAGGGCCTGGACTGAAGCTTTCTTT.

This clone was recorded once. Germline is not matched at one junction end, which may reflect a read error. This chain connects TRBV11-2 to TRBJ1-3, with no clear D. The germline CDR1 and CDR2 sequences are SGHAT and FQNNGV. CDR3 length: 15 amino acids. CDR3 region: CASSLERISGNTIYF. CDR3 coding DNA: TGTGCCAGCAGCCTAGAACGGATAAGTGGAAACACCATATATTTT.

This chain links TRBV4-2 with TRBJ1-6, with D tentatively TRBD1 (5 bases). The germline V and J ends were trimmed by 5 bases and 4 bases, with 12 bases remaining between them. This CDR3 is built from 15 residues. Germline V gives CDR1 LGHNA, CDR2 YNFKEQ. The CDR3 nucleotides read TGTGCCAGCAGCTTGGCAGAGGGGTATAATTCACCCCTCCACTTT. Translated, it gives CASSLAEGYNSPLHF.

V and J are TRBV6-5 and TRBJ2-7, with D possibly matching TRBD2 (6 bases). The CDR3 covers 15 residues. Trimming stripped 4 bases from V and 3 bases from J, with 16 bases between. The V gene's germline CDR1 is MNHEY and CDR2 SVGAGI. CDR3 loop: CASSLTAGSNYEQYF. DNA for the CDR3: TGTGCCAGCAGTTTGACTGCCGGGAGTAACTACGAGCAGTACTTC.

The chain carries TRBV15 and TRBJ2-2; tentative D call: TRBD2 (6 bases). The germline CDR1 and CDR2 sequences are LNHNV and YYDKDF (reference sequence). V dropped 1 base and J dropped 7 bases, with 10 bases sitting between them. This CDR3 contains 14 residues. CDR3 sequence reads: CATSRGGVNGELFF. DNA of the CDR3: TGTGCCACCAGCAGAGGCGGGGTGAACGGGGAGCTGTTTTTT.

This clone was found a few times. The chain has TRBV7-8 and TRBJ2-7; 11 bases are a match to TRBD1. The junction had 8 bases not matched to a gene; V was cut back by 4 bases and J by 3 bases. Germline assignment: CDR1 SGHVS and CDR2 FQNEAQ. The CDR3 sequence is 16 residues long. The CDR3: CASSSMGQGVDYEQYF. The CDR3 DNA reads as TGTGCCAGCAGCTCGATGGGACAGGGGGTTGACTACGAGCAGTACTTC. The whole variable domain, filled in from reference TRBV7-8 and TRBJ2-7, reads GAGVSQSPRYKVAKRGQDVALRCDPISGHVSLFWYQQALGQGPEFLTYFQNEAQLDKSGLPSDRFFAERPEGSVSTLKIQRTQQEDSAVYLCASSSMGQGVDYEQYFGPGTRLTVT.

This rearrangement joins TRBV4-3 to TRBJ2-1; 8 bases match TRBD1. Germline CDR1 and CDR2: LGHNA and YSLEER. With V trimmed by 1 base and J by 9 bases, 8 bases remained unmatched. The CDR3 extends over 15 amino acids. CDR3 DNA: TGCGCCAGCAGCCAAGTTGGACAGGGCTTTCGTGAGCAGTTCTTC. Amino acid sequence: CASSQVGQGFREQFF.

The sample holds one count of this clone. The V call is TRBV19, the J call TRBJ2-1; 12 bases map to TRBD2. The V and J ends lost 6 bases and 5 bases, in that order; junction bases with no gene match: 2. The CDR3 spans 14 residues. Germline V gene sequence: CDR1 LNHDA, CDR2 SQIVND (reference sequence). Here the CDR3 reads CASRTSGGDNEQFF. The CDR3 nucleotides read TGTGCCAGTAGGACTAGCGGGGGAGACAATGAGCAGTTCTTC.

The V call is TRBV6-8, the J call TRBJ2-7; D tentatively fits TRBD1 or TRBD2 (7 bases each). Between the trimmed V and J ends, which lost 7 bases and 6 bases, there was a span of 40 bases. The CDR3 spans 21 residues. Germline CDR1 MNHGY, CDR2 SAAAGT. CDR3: CASNNGGAVGTAVGGGSEQYF. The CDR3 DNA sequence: TGTGCCAGCAACAATGGGGGGGCAGTCGGGACAGCCGTCGGTGGCGGTTCCGAGCAGTACTTC.

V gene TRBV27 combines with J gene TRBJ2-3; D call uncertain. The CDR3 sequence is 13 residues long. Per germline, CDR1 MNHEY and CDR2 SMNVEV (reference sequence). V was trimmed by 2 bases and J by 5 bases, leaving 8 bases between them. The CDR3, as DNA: TGTGCCAGCAGTTTAGGTCTGGTAGATACGCAGTATTTT. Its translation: CASSLGLVDTQYF.